These T cell receptor beta chains were read from a single sample in a study of CXCR3-negative and CXCR3-positive naive CD8 T cells. Following a re-call of the 5' RACE reads, TCRdb has one entry per CDR3 protein and lacks DNA. The sample holds around 140,000 distinct CDR3 sequences. The sequenced sample consisted of naive CXCR3+ CD8+ T cells from blood. These receptors were obtained from a human donor in good health. Some clones in this sample may be carry-over from other donors' samples. Both conserved end residues are part of each CDR3.

TRBJ1-2 | TRBV28 | CASSTTGQLLNYGYTF
TRBJ2-7 | TRBV29-1 | CSVEGRRGGSYEQYF
TRBJ2-1 | TRBV7-9 | CASSLGGTSAYNEQFF
TRBJ2-2 | TRBV7-9 | CASSPSELAANTGELFF
TRBJ2-3 | TRBV19 | CASSMLQGAGTDTQYF
TRBJ1-5 | TRBV29-1 | CSVMGSGPNQPQHF
TRBJ2-1 | TRBV28 | CASSLRQEINNEQFF
TRBJ2-3 | TRBV9 | CASPGGQGGTDTQYF
TRBJ2-7 | TRBV29-1 | CSVLLGDFGEQYF
TRBJ1-1 | TRBV7-8 | CASSPGQFTEAFF
TRBJ2-3 | TRBV10-3 | CAIMAGGPPDTQYF
TRBJ2-2 | TRBV20-1 | CSGVGSGGTYTGELFF
TRBJ2-5 | TRBV3-1 | CASSHRRVSGETQYF
TRBJ2-2 | TRBV3-1 | CASSQDLGDSLTGELFF
TRBJ1-2 | TRBV28 | CASSSPQKGTNYGYTF
TRBJ2-7 | TRBV25-1 | CASSEYDSHEQYF
TRBJ2-3 | TRBV27 | CASSWKGGTDTQYF
TRBJ1-5 | TRBV7-6 | CASSLLGSQPQHF
TRBJ2-1 | TRBV19 | CASSIAGFATNEQFF
TRBJ2-1 | TRBV29-1 | CSVESLAGAVGEQFF
TRBJ2-7 | TRBV4-3 | CASSQAPLKGHEQYF
TRBJ2-5 | TRBV6-2/TRBV6-3 | CASSGQGFQETQYF
TRBJ2-1 | TRBV2 | CASSEGAQSSYNEQFF
TRBJ1-1 | TRBV20-1 | CSAREWGSIGEAFF
TRBJ1-1 | TRBV21-1 | CAARRLKNTEAFF
TRBJ2-7 | TRBV4-2 | CASSREGGTYEQYF
TRBJ2-3 | TRBV21-1 | CASRMVLAGVVDTQYF
TRBJ2-1 | TRBV6-5 | CASSYKTSDYNEQFF
TRBJ2-1 | TRBV7-9 | CASIQGGRSYNEQFF
TRBJ1-2 | TRBV9 | CASSSRDYGYTF
TRBJ2-7 | TRBV5-5 | CASSMRGSYEQYF
TRBJ2-3 | TRBV7-2 | CASSLHPRLAPTDTQYF
TRBJ2-7 | TRBV19 | CASSIGGRRTYEQYF
TRBJ2-2 | TRBV5-5 | CASSWGGGTGELFF
TRBJ1-4 | TRBV6-6 | CASSYSGPGGTNEELFF
TRBJ2-3 | TRBV10-3 | CAISEAGRSSTDTQYF
TRBJ2-2 | TRBV19 | CASRGTGTNTGELFF
TRBJ2-5 | TRBV12-3/TRBV12-4 | CASSSPTGQVPETQYF
TRBJ2-1 | TRBV29-1 | CSIVWPRGYNEQFF
TRBJ2-1 | TRBV4-3 | CASSQERGRVYEQFF
TRBJ2-2 | TRBV13 | CASSSDTGELFF
TRBJ2-7 | TRBV5-6 | CASAGTSGGPEYF
TRBJ2-7 | TRBV11-2 | CASVARPNWDEQYF
TRBJ1-5 | TRBV12-2 | CASRFRRGRVLGQPQHF
TRBJ2-7 | TRBV29-1 | CSAWGQSGEQYF
TRBJ2-1 | TRBV7-2 | CASSTVAGMGNEQFF
TRBJ1-1 | TRBV7-9 | CASSRGTGTESSPYLTEAFF
TRBJ2-1 | TRBV7-6 | CASSVPGNEQFF
TRBJ1-1 | TRBV4-2 | CASSQEGLAGGAKAFF